This entry features one TCR beta chain sequence. The antigen remains undetermined. ViraFEST expansion of antigen-specific CD4+ T cells with viral peptide pools preceded sequencing. At the end of 10 days of culture, CD4+ T cells were isolated. Subjects were given two BNT162b2 or mRNA-1273 vaccine doses. None of these healthy vaccinees had been infected with SARS-CoV-2 before vaccination. Wells each received under 2.5 million PBMC, cultured with approximately 9 IU/ml IL-2 and 8.5 to 10 ug/ml peptides. The entry originates in a study of vaccination effects on CD4 cells after COVID-19. Looking at the study overall: Post-vaccine sampling occurred a median 72 days after the second dose.

Germline CDR1 reads MNHEY; CDR2 reads SVGAGI. V dropped 8 bases and J dropped 8; count of bases not matched to a gene: 6. The CDR3 totals 12 residues. Method: immunoSEQ multiplex PCR; TCRdb's copy keeps in-frame clones and lacks some. The sample yields about 59,000 clones, about 73% seen once. This clonotype was sampled from a human donor who received a COVID-19 vaccine. The rearrangement uses TRBV6-5 and TRBJ1-5; TRBD1 matches 7 bases. Source: CD4+ T cells from PBMCs cultured with HCoV-OC43 spike peptides, taken after COVID-19 vaccination. Regarding subset: HCoV-OC43 spike overlapping peptide pool stimulation. CDR3 protein: CASGRGLEPQHF. The CDR3, as DNA: TGTGCCAGCGGGAGGGGGCTGGAGCCCCAGCATTTT.